These T cell receptor beta chains were read from a single sample in a study of long-term antiretroviral therapy in people with HIV. Only in-frame clones appear in the TCRdb table, and some are missing; sequencing was by immunoSEQ multiplex PCR. The sample yields around 32,000 clones, around 97% seen once. The sample in question was unsorted PBMCs, obtained 7.6 years after starting antiretroviral therapy. These receptors all come from a man aged 25-45 years with HIV. Both conserved end residues are part of each CDR3. The D gene is left open where the match is weak. Not every row has a clone size; where given, it reads once, few, many or a size class.

TRBJ2-3 | NA | NA | TRBV15 | TGTGCCACCAGCAGAGAGAGGGATGCGCAGTATTTT | CATSRERDAQYF
TRBJ2-5 | TRBD2 | NA | TRBV6-1 | TGTGCCAGCGTAACTAGCGGGGGAGAGACCCAGTACTTC | CASVTSGGETQYF
TRBJ2-7 | NA | NA | TRBV7-3 | TGTGCCAGCAGCCCGACGGGCTCCTACGAGCAGTACTTC | CASSPTGSYEQYF
TRBJ2-7 | TRBD1 | NA | TRBV6-5 | TGTGCCAGCAGCCGGGGGACAGGGCGGGAGCAGTACTTC | CASSRGTGREQYF
TRBJ1-1 | NA | once | TRBV18 | TGTGCCAGCTCACCATCCAGGGGCACTGAAGCTTTCTTT | CASSPSRGTEAFF
TRBJ2-2 | NA | NA | TRBV6-5 | TGTGCCAGCAGTTCGTCGGGACTCCTGAACACCGGGGAGCTGTTTTTT | CASSSSGLLNTGELFF
TRBJ2-5 | NA | NA | TRBV9 | TGTGCCAGCAGCGTAGTGGGGGAGACCCAGTACTTC | CASSVVGETQYF
TRBJ2-3 | NA | NA | TRBV9 | TGTGCCAGCAGGTCCACCCGGAGGCGTAGCACAGATACGCAGTATTTT | CASRSTRRRSTDTQYF
TRBJ2-5 | NA | NA | TRBV25-1 | TGTGCCAGCAGTGGTAGGGGCGTAGAGACCCAGTACTTC | CASSGRGVETQYF
TRBJ2-2 | NA | once | TRBV6-5 | TGTGCCAGCCCCCCTACGGGTAAGAACACCGGGGAGCTGTTTTTT | CASPPTGKNTGELFF
TRBJ1-6 | NA | NA | TRBV9 | TGTGCCAGCAGCGTAGGGAGGCTAGATTCACCCCTCCACTTT | CASSVGRLDSPLHF
TRBJ2-2 | TRBD2 | NA | TRBV27 | TGTGCCAGCAGTTACGGGAGGGTCGGCACCGGGGAGCTGTTTTTT | CASSYGRVGTGELFF
TRBJ1-1 | NA | NA | TRBV29-1 | TGCAGCGTTGTAGAGACAGGTGGGCGCGACACTGAAGCTTTCTTT | CSVVETGGRDTEAFF
TRBJ2-1 | NA | NA | TRBV14 | TGTGCCAGCAGCCTTGTATCTAGCTTAAGCGACAATGAGCAGTTCTTC | CASSLVSSLSDNEQFF
TRBJ2-7 | TRBD1 | once | TRBV7-8 | TGTGCCAGCAGCGGCCTACAGGGGAAGACCTACGAGCAGTACTTC | CASSGLQGKTYEQYF
TRBJ1-1 | TRBD1 | NA | TRBV7-9 | TGTGCCAGCAGCTTAAGACAGGGAAACACTGAAGCTTTCTTT | CASSLRQGNTEAFF
TRBJ1-2 | NA | NA | TRBV19 | TGTGCCAGTAGTATAGGACCGAACCCTAACTATGGCTACACCTTC | CASSIGPNPNYGYTF
TRBJ1-6 | TRBD1 | NA | TRBV6-5 | TGTGCCAGCAATCGGGACAGGGTTAGGCATTCACCCCTCCACTTT | CASNRDRVRHSPLHF
TRBJ2-5 | NA | NA | TRBV5-1 | TGCGCCAGCAAACGGGAAGAGACCCAGTACTTC | CASKREETQYF
TRBJ1-3 | NA | NA | TRBV9 | TGTGCCAGCAGCGTAGGGCAGGGTGACACCATATATTTT | CASSVGQGDTIYF
TRBJ2-1 | NA | NA | TRBV29-1 | TGCAGCGTGGACAGTTCGGGGGAGGCCTACAATGAGCAGTTCTTC | CSVDSSGEAYNEQFF
TRBJ2-7 | NA | NA | TRBV27 | TGTGCCAGCAGTTTCTCCGGGGTTCCCTACGAGCAGTACTTC | CASSFSGVPYEQYF
TRBJ2-1 | NA | NA | TRBV6-6 | TGTGCCAGCAGCGATACTAGATATGAGCAGTTCTTC | CASSDTRYEQFF
TRBJ2-3 | TRBD1 | NA | TRBV2 | TGTGCCAGCAGCACGACAGGGATGGCGGCAGATACGCAGTATTTT | CASSTTGMAADTQYF
TRBJ1-4 | TRBD1 | NA | TRBV5-1 | TGCGCCAGCAGCCCAGCGACAGGGACTGAAAAACTGTTTTTT | CASSPATGTEKLFF
TRBJ1-1 | TRBD1 | NA | TRBV5-1 | TGCGCCAGCAGCTTGGCCCGGGACAGGGCTTACACTGAAGCTTTCTTT | CASSLARDRAYTEAFF
TRBJ2-5 | NA | NA | TRBV7-8 | TGTGCCAGCAGCTACGTGAGACTAGTCCAAGAGACCCAGTACTTC | CASSYVRLVQETQYF
TRBJ2-7 | TRBD1 | NA | TRBV4-3 | TGCGCCAGCAGCCAACAACAGGGGACCTACGAGCAGTACTTC | CASSQQQGTYEQYF
TRBJ2-1 | NA | once | TRBV10-3 | TGTGCCATCAGTGTTAGGGAGAGCTCCTACAATGAGCAGTTCTTC | CAISVRESSYNEQFF
TRBJ2-5 | NA | NA | TRBV7-8 | TGTGCCAGCAGCGTGGTTAGGACCGGGGGAGAGACCCAGTACTTC | CASSVVRTGGETQYF
TRBJ1-2 | TRBD1 | NA | TRBV6-5 | TGTGCCAGCAGCTGGGACAGGGAAGGGTATGGCTACACCTTC | CASSWDREGYGYTF
TRBJ1-2 | NA | NA | TRBV6-5 | TGTACCAGCAGTTACTCGACGACACCCGTTCGGTATGGCTACACCTTC | CTSSYSTTPVRYGYTF
TRBJ1-5 | NA | NA | TRBV10-3 | TGTGCCATCAAAAGGGATAGCAATCAGCCCCAGCATTTT | CAIKRDSNQPQHF
TRBJ2-1 | NA | NA | TRBV30 | TGTGCCTGGAGTGTTAGCGGTTATGAGCAGTTCTTC | CAWSVSGYEQFF
TRBJ2-1 | TRBD2 | NA | TRBV6-1 | TGTGCCAGCAACGTGGGACTACACAATGAGCAGTTCTTC | CASNVGLHNEQFF
TRBJ2-7 | TRBD1 | few | TRBV5-4 | TGTGCCAGCAGCACGGAGGACAGGGACTACGAGCAGTACTTC | CASSTEDRDYEQYF
TRBJ2-2 | TRBD1 | NA | TRBV27 | TGTGCCACCCGGAGAGGACAGGGTACCGGGGAGCTGTTTTTT | CATRRGQGTGELFF
TRBJ1-5 | TRBD1 | NA | TRBV7-8 | TGTGCCAGCAGCTGGGGGACAGGGGGAAACAATCAGCCCCAGCATTTT | CASSWGTGGNNQPQHF
TRBJ2-7 | TRBD1 | NA | TRBV6-5 | TGTGCCGGGGACAGGGGGCTTTACGAGCAGTACTTC | CAGDRGLYEQYF